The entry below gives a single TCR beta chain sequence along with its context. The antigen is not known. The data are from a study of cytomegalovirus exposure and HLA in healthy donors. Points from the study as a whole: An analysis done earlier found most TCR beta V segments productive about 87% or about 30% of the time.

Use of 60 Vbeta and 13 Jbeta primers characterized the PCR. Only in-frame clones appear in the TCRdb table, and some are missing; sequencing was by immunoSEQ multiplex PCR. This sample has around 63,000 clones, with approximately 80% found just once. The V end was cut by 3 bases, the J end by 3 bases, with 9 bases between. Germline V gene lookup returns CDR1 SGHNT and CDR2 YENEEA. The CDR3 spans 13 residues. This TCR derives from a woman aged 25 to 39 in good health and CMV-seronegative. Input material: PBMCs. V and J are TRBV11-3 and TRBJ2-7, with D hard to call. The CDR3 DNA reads TGTGCCAGCAGCTTTAATAGAGTCTACGAGCAGTACTTC. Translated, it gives CASSFNRVYEQYF.